This T cell receptor beta chain was identified in a study of regulatory T cells in long-lasting Graves disease (dated by TCRdb to about 2021). Background on the whole study: Antithyroid drugs had been taken for less than 3 months by newly diagnosed Graves' disease patients. Patients with persistent Graves' disease were compared with patients with newly diagnosed Graves' disease using TCR sequencing and RNA sequencing of peripheral blood. The study was registered as a clinical trial and conducted in China. A total of 33 samples underwent TCR sequencing: some 13 from persistent and some 20 from newly diagnosed Graves' disease patients. The paper's findings and limits, for the study overall: Sequencing and analysis were restricted to the TCR beta chain. Persistent patients shared more public clonotypes among themselves (2,741) than newly diagnosed patients did (approximately 900). The authors noted that the small sample size was a limitation that may lower accuracy. The study examined only peripheral blood because the primary lesion, thyroid tissue, could not be accessed. Preferential use of TRBV28, TRBJ1-2 and TRBJ2-5 was observed in persistent disease, whereas TRBV20-1 and TRBJ2-1 were favored in newly diagnosed disease. Compared with newly diagnosed patients, persistent Graves' disease patients had lower TCR Shannon entropy and fewer highly expanded clones, which suggests clonal expansion.

This clonotype was recorded a few times. Its target antigen remains unknown. No much larger clone exists at a distance of one base, and base qualities are not known. The receptor library was made with multiplex PCR. The instrument was an Illumina HiSeq 4000. iRepertoire HTBI primers and Arm-PCR amplification of CDR3 regions were used to construct TCR beta libraries. Gel purification was performed on PCR products prior to sequencing. Per the original workflow: Gene usage analysis of CDR3 amino acid clonotypes relied on the approximately 68 TRBV and more than twelve TRBJ segments identified across samples. Filtered high-quality paired reads were merged into contigs using COPE and FqMerger. Contigs were aligned with BLAST to IMGT TRBV, TRBD and TRBJ reference genes, and CDR3 was defined per IMGT. Highly expanded clones were defined as clonotypes with a frequency above 0.1%. Repertoire diversity was measured by Shannon entropy, and V-J evenness by the Gini coefficient. Clonotypes shared by more than one individual were considered public. The public reads were reprocessed in TCRdb via fastp at Q25 and MiXCR, keeping in-frame beta chains. Merged by CDR3 protein, the rows form single entries marked with the most common genes and DNA. TCRdb's processing, not the authors', yielded these V and J calls. This sample lists approximately 540,000 distinct CDR3 sequences; 9.5% to 15% were detected once. The ten largest clones take up roughly 8.9% of the sample.

The CDR3 goes from the cysteine to the phenylalanine over 16 residues. The read is trimmed to its CDR3 DNA, 48 bases read in frame from base 1. V lost 2 bases and J lost 3 bases, and the count of bases not matched to a germline gene is 6. As encoded in the germline V gene, CDR1 is MNHEY while CDR2 is SVGAGI. The label giving this sample's time point can be read as: newly diagnosed GD, antithyroid drugs for less than 3 months. RNA was extracted from PBMCs in TRIzol for both TCR sequencing and RNA sequencing. The diagnosis of Graves' disease was made according to American Thyroid Association guidelines. The patients came from an endocrinology department in Xi'an, China. From each patient, around 9 milliliters of peripheral blood was collected into an EDTA anticoagulant tube. Ficoll Paque Plus density gradient separation was used to isolate PBMCs, and no further T cell sorting was performed. An Agilent 2100 Bioanalyzer and agarose gel were used to check RNA quality, and a NanoDrop 2000 was used to measure RNA concentration.

These same records also appear under a second study, on T cells in Graves' hyperthyroidism and ophthalmopathy. Taken from the second paper: Stable Graves' hyperthyroidism was defined as no progression to ophthalmopathy during 18 months of follow-up. The hyperthyroidism patients were between 18 and 65 years old and newly diagnosed, with a disease duration of less than 2 months. Exclusion was applied to patients with uncontrolled infections, other autoimmune diseases, pregnancy or lactation. Diagnoses were based on clinical symptoms, serum thyroxine and TRAb, thyroid ultrasound and orbital computed tomography. The TCR CDR3 was subjected to a first round of RT-PCR using the HTBI primer set and the Qiagen OneStep RT-PCR kit. Most expanded thyroid clonotypes (frequency above 0.001) were also found in blood, which suggests that blood repertoires may mirror thyroid immune responses. In cross-validation, a model built on a 13 V-J signature told ophthalmopathy apart from stable hyperthyroidism with 87.88% sensitivity and 81% to 82% specificity, and in testing the same model reached 80%/75%. In validation, the model predicted progression to ophthalmopathy a median of about 6 months before onset, with roughly 71% sensitivity and 72.22% specificity. A discovery cohort of about a hundred patients, about 40 with Graves' ophthalmopathy and approximately 55 with stable Graves' hyperthyroidism, was used to find distinguishing TCR V-J signatures. Whether ophthalmopathy could be predicted prospectively was tested in an independent validation cohort made up of 18 hyperthyroidism patients plus 17 patients who later progressed to ophthalmopathy. The roughly 100 discovery patients were randomly divided into training and test sets at a 7:3 ratio. Thyroid tissue and blood T-cell repertoires from six Graves' hyperthyroidism patients were also compared in the study. After blood sampling, hyperthyroidism patients were treated with methimazole at a starting dose of 30 mg daily, and ophthalmopathy patients were treated with high-dose intravenous methylprednisolone. Libraries were constructed in a second round of multiplex PCR, after which size selection and purification were carried out. Paired-end sequencing of the libraries was performed with 100 bp reads on an Illumina HiSeq2000. SOAPnuke was used to process the raw data, removing reads that contained adapters or uncalled bases, had a mean Phred below 15, or lacked an exact match to the constant primer or identifier. High-quality paired reads were merged with COPE v1.2.5, and unique nucleotide sequences were defined as clonotypes. MiTCR v1.1 was used to align the clonotypes against IMGT TRBV, TRBD and TRBJ reference segments. The analysis was restricted to V-J combinations with a frequency above 0.0001, which together covered 98% to 99.2% of the repertoires. A TCS score was defined as the ratio of F50 (clonal expansion) to E x V (chaos), with BLOSUM62-based TCRdist applied between CDR3 peptides within each V-J. Welch's t-statistics and random forest reduced 514 V-J features to 13, which were used in a naive Bayes classifier (R e1071). Sample size was not statistically predetermined, and blinding of investigators to group allocation was not performed. According to the paper, TCR Vbeta CDR3 sequencing was carried out on some 130 peripheral blood samples, which came from 40 to 45 ophthalmopathy, approximately 72 hyperthyroidism and roughly 17 progressor patients.

This receptor was obtained from a woman in her 30s with Graves disease. Donor details come from another sample of the same person, matched by shared clones. Recombination linked TRBV6-5 to TRBJ2-7, and 11 bases in between align with TRBD1. The sequencing here drew on peripheral blood mononuclear cells (PBMCs), taken at new diagnosis, from a patient treated with antithyroid drugs. The CDR3 here reads CASSYRAGTGGYEQYF. The DNA is TGTGCCAGCAGTTACAGGGCCGGGACAGGGGGCTACGAGCAGTACTTC.